These 18 T cell receptor beta chains were sequenced from one sample in a study of T cell responses to AZD1222 COVID-19 vaccine. Clones were sequenced by immunoSEQ multiplex PCR, and TCRdb holds only the in-frame ones, with some missing. The repertoire has about 79,000 clones, 70% to 90% of them found once; the top ten carry less than 25%. The sequencing used peripheral blood, collected on day 0 of AZD1222 vaccination. Receptors originate from an adult in good health.

The chain couples TRBV7-9 to TRBJ2-1; 10 nucleotides match TRBD2. Trimming took 1 base from V and 5 from J; bases not matched to a gene: 5. CDR3 length: 16 amino acids. The germline V gene encodes CDR1 SEHNR and CDR2 FQNEAQ (reference sequence). The CDR3 DNA reads as TGTGCCAGCAGCTTAGGGACTAGCGGACTTAACAATGAGCAGTTCTTC. Protein sequence: CASSLGTSGLNNEQFF. Looking up the rest from reference TRBV7-9 and TRBJ2-1 gives the full variable domain: DTGVSQNPRHKITKRGQNVTFRCDPISEHNRLYWYRQTLGQGPEFLTYFQNEAQLEKSRLLSDRFSAERPKGSFSTLEIQRTEQGDSAMYLCASSLGTSGLNNEQFFGPGTRLTVL.

This clone has just a few counts. This rearrangement joins TRBV27 to TRBJ2-5; D is uncertain. Germline CDR1 reads MNHEY; CDR2 reads SMNVEV (reference sequence). Trimming removed 0 bases from V and 5 bases from J, with 13 bases in between. This CDR3 is 15 amino acids long. The CDR3 spells CASSLSLWGRETQYF. In DNA, the CDR3 is TGTGCCAGCAGTTTATCGTTGTGGGGAAGGGAGACCCAGTACTTC.

J is TRBJ2-7 and V is TRBV2; maybe TRBD1 (6 bases). The germline V gene has CDR1 SNHLY and CDR2 FYNNEI. Between the trimmed V and J ends, which lost 8 bases and 3 bases, there was a span of 11 bases. The CDR3 has 12 residues. The DNA of the CDR3 is TGTGCCAGCCGGGACAATGACTACGAGCAGTACTTC. This encodes CASRDNDYEQYF. The full variable domain, in which reference TRBV2 and TRBJ2-7 provide the parts outside the CDR3, is EPEVTQTPSHQVTQMGQEVILRCVPISNHLYFYWYRQILGQKVEFLVSFYNNEISEKSEIFDDQFSVERPDGSNFTLKIRSTKLEDSAMYFCASRDNDYEQYFGPGTRLTVT.

In its sample, this clone was seen once. This rearrangement joins TRBV11-3 to TRBJ2-3, with TRBD1 matching over 7 bases. CDR3 size: 18 residues. V shed 4 bases and J 6 bases; nucleotides not matched to a gene: 19. CDR1 is SGHNT and CDR2 is YENEEA in the germline V gene. CDR3 residues: CASSSKEVQGPNEDTQYF. The CDR3 nucleotides read TGTGCCAGCAGCTCTAAGGAAGTACAGGGGCCGAACGAGGATACGCAGTATTTT.

V is TRBV5-5 and J is TRBJ2-7; possibly TRBD1 for D (5 bases). Germline V gives CDR1 SGHKS, CDR2 YYEKEE (reference sequence). Trimming took off 1 base at V and 3 bases at J, with 11 bases between the two ends. The CDR3 totals 14 residues. CDR3: CASSLTQGYYEQYF. In DNA, the CDR3 is TGTGCCAGCAGCTTGACCCAGGGATACTACGAGCAGTACTTC.

The V call is TRBV29-1, the J call TRBJ1-2; tentative D call: TRBD1 (5 bases). Germline loops: CDR1 SQVTM, CDR2 ANQGSEA. The CDR3 contains 12 residues. Trimming cost V 7 bases and J 7 bases, with 16 bases left between them. This chain's CDR3 is CSAEGVGSGYTF. In DNA, the CDR3 is TGCAGCGCCGAAGGGGTAGGGTCTGGCTACACCTTC.

V usage is TRBV7-9 and J usage is TRBJ1-4, with D unresolved. The germline CDR1 and CDR2 sequences are SEHNR and FQNEAQ (reference sequence). CDR3 length: 13 amino acids. Trimming stripped 3 bases from V and 8 bases from J, with 10 bases between. This chain's CDR3 is CASSFTMQEKLFF. CDR3 in DNA: TGTGCCAGCAGCTTCACGATGCAGGAAAAACTGTTTTTT.

This clone was found once. The chain links TRBV19 to TRBJ1-1, with D tentatively TRBD1 (6 bases). Deletions cut 7 bases from V and 1 base from J, with 13 bases between. CDR3 size: 14 residues. Germline V gives CDR1 LNHDA, CDR2 SQIVND (reference sequence). The CDR3 coding sequence is TGTGCCAGTACGGGCGGGGGCTGGAACACTGAAGCTTTCTTT. Protein sequence: CASTGGGWNTEAFF.

The V and J genes are TRBV19 and TRBJ1-2, with D perhaps TRBD1 (6 bases). The CDR3 has 15 residues. Deletions cut 4 bases from V and 2 bases from J, with 14 bases between. CDR1 and CDR2 from the germline V gene are LNHDA and SQIVND (reference sequence). DNA of the CDR3: TGTGCCAGTAGTACGTATCGACAGGACAACTATGGCTACACCTTC. It is translated as CASSTYRQDNYGYTF.

The chain couples TRBV2 to TRBJ1-6, with TRBD1 identical over 10 bases. J was trimmed by 10 bases and V by 6 bases; bases with no gene match: 6. The CDR3 is 14 residues long. Germline lookup yields CDR1 SNHLY and CDR2 FYNNEI. The DNA for the CDR3 is TGTGCCAGCAGGCCCGGGACAGGGGCCTCACCCCTCCACTTT. Its protein is CASRPGTGASPLHF.

J is TRBJ1-1 and V is TRBV19; TRBD1 matches at 11 bases. With V trimmed by 3 bases and J by 6 bases, 6 bases remained unmatched. Per the germline V gene, CDR1 is LNHDA and CDR2 is SQIVND (reference sequence). The CDR3 has 15 amino acids. CDR3 in amino acids: CASSMGQGGRAEAFF. CDR3 sequence (DNA): TGTGCCAGTAGTATGGGACAGGGGGGAAGGGCTGAAGCTTTCTTT.

The chain links TRBV19 to TRBJ2-2; maybe TRBD2 (5 bases). CDR1 LNHDA and CDR2 SQIVND come from the germline V gene (reference sequence). Trimming removed 3 bases at V and 2 bases at J, with 13 bases between. This CDR3 spans 16 amino acids. The CDR3 spells CASSIYGGLNTGELFF. In DNA form, the CDR3 reads TGTGCCAGTAGTATTTATGGCGGGTTAAACACCGGGGAGCTGTTTTTT.

This chain connects TRBV2 to TRBJ2-3; the D is unclear. Per the germline V gene, CDR1 is SNHLY and CDR2 is FYNNEI. With 7 bases removed from V and 6 bases from J, the gap between germline ends came to 8 bases. The CDR3 consists of 11 residues. CDR3: CASTSLDTQYF. For the CDR3, the DNA is TGTGCCAGCACCTCCCTTGATACGCAGTATTTT.

This clone has only a few counts. The rearrangement links TRBV7-9 to TRBJ1-1; 7 nucleotides align to TRBD1. The J segment lost 0 bases and the V segment lost 4 bases, leaving 2 bases of the junction unmatched. The germline V gene has CDR1 SEHNR and CDR2 FQNEAQ (reference sequence). This CDR3 is 14 amino acids long. The CDR3 sequence: CASSWGQLNTEAFF. In nucleotides, the CDR3 is TGTGCCAGCAGCTGGGGACAGTTGAACACTGAAGCTTTCTTT.

The rearrangement joins TRBV28 to TRBJ2-7; tentatively, D is TRBD1 (6 bases). V gave up 5 bases and J gave up 6 bases, with 20 bases separating them. The CDR3 length is 15 residues. Germline V lookup: CDR1 MDHEN, CDR2 SYDVKM. The CDR3 region is CASSPQRTAGGEQYF. CDR3 DNA sequence: TGTGCCAGCAGTCCACAGAGGACAGCAGGAGGCGAGCAGTACTTC. Complete variable domain (other parts from reference TRBV28 and TRBJ2-7): DVKVTQSSRYLVKRTGEKVFLECVQDMDHENMFWYRQDPGLGLRLIYFSYDVKMKEKGDIPEGYSVSREKKERFSLILESASTNQTSMYLCASSPQRTAGGEQYFGPGTRLTVT.

The V gene is TRBV3-1 (or the pseudogene TRBV3-2), the J gene TRBJ2-5; no definite D call. Germline assignment: CDR1 LGHDT and CDR2 YNNKEL (reference sequence). Trimming cost V 3 bases and J 10 bases, with 6 bases left between them. The CDR3 spans 10 residues. CDR3 in DNA: TGTGCCAGCAGCCACACCTTCCAGTACTTC. Protein sequence: CASSHTFQYF.

The chain recombines TRBV7-9 with TRBJ2-6; TRBD1 is a possible D gene (5 bases). V lost 5 bases and J 2 bases, leaving 13 bases between the germline ends. The CDR3 extends over 16 amino acids. From germline, CDR1 is SEHNR and CDR2 FQNEAQ (reference sequence). CDR3 nucleotides: TGTGCCAGCAGCAAAGACAGCCACGCTGGGGCCAACGTCCTGACTTTC. This translates into CASSKDSHAGANVLTF.

The gene calls are TRBV19 and TRBJ1-5; D not certain. Germline loops: CDR1 LNHDA, CDR2 SQIVND (reference sequence). The CDR3 runs 15 residues. V was pared by 7 bases and J by 0 bases, with 13 bases between. The CDR3 sequence is CASMAEDYSNQPQHF. CDR3 bases: TGTGCCAGTATGGCGGAAGATTATAGCAATCAGCCCCAGCATTTT.